Shown below are 21 T cell receptor beta chains from a single sample sequenced in a study of blood T cell repertoires in COVID-19. TCRdb's table, derived via immunoSEQ multiplex PCR, lists solely in-frame clones and lacks some. The repertoire holds 30,000 to 45,000 clones, 87% seen once, with 7% to 9% in the top ten. Input material: peripheral blood. The source is a human donor in a cohort sampled during active COVID-19.

This clone came up once. The J gene is TRBJ2-1, the V gene TRBV19; D remains ambiguous. Looked up from germline, CDR1 is LNHDA and CDR2 is SQIVND (reference sequence). V lost 6 bases and J lost 3, with 9 bases in between. CDR3 length: 13 amino acids. The CDR3 spells CASSNRLYNEQFF. DNA for the CDR3: TGTGCCAGTAGCAACCGACTCTACAATGAGCAGTTCTTC.

The chain combines TRBV30 with TRBJ2-7, with D possibly matching TRBD2 (5 bases). This CDR3 region has 12 residues. V lost 3 bases and J 5 bases, leaving 11 bases between the germline ends. The germline CDR1 and CDR2 sequences are GTSNPN and SVGIG (reference sequence). The CDR3 nucleotides are TGTGCCTGGAGGGGCACTAGGGACGAGCAGTACTTC. This sequence encodes CAWRGTRDEQYF.

This clone showed up just once. The genes are TRBV2 and TRBJ2-7; 7 nucleotides align to TRBD1. CDR3 length: 14 residues. J lost 3 bases, V lost 5 bases, and 7 bases had no gene match. The germline CDR1 and CDR2 sequences are SNHLY and FYNNEI. The CDR3 nucleotides are TGTGCCAGCAGTCCTACTGACAGGGTCTACGAGCAGTACTTC. Translated: CASSPTDRVYEQYF.

The chain joins TRBV5-1 to TRBJ2-3; D is uncertain. Trimming cost V 0 bases and J 4 bases, with 18 bases left between them. This CDR3 has 17 residues. The V gene's germline CDR1 is SGHRS and CDR2 YFSETQ. The CDR3 region is CASSLVADPRRADTQYF. The CDR3 DNA reads as TGCGCCAGCAGCTTGGTTGCTGACCCCCGTCGGGCAGATACGCAGTATTTT. Drawing the rest from reference TRBV5-1 and TRBJ2-3, the complete variable domain is KAGVTQTPRYLIKTRGQQVTLSCSPISGHRSVSWYQQTPGQGLQFLFEYFSETQRNKGNFPGRFSGRQFSNSRSEMNVSTLELGDSALYLCASSLVADPRRADTQYFGPGTRLTVL.

The V call is TRBV27, the J call TRBJ1-5; possibly TRBD1 for D (5 bases). V lost 0 bases and J lost 5, with 17 bases in between. The CDR3 totals 17 residues. From germline, CDR1 is MNHEY and CDR2 SMNVEV (reference sequence). In nucleotides, the CDR3 is TGTGCCAGCAGTTTATCGGGGTGGCAGGGATCAGATCAGCCCCAGCATTTT. It translates to CASSLSGWQGSDQPQHF.

The chain carries TRBV4-1 and TRBJ2-4, with a tentative D call TRBD2 (5 bases). The germline gives CDR1 MGHRA, CDR2 YSYEKL. The CDR3 runs to 14 residues. V lost 1 base to trimming and J lost 7 bases, with 11 bases between them. CDR3 DNA sequence: TGCGCCAGCAGCCAAGGAGGAGGAAGCAACATTCAGTACTTC. The encoded protein is CASSQGGGSNIQYF.

This chain joins TRBV5-1 and TRBJ2-7; TRBD2 agrees at 9 bases. Germline-derived CDR1 and CDR2 are SGHRS and YFSETQ. J gave up 2 bases and V 4 bases, and 7 bases lay outside the gene matches. The CDR3 has 15 amino acids. The DNA of the CDR3 is TGCGCCAGCAGCGCCCGACTAGCGGAAACCTACGAGCAGTACTTC. Encoded protein: CASSARLAETYEQYF.

CDR3 amino acids: CASRSLTGQATPLHF. The CDR3 bases are TGTGCCAGCAGATCCCTAACGGGACAGGCAACACCCCTCCACTTT. The rearrangement uses TRBV28 and TRBJ1-6, with 8 bases identical to TRBD1. J gave up 11 bases and V 6 bases, and 12 bases lay outside the gene matches. Germline V gene data show CDR1 as MDHEN and CDR2 as SYDVKM. The CDR3 is 15 amino acids.

The V call is TRBV27, the J call TRBJ1-6; D is possibly TRBD1 (6 bases). Trimming took off 2 bases at V and 10 bases at J, with 18 bases between the two ends. This CDR3 region has 16 residues. Germline-derived CDR1 and CDR2 are MNHEY and SMNVEV (reference sequence). This chain's CDR3 is CASSLNQGWVPSPLHF. The DNA for the CDR3 is TGTGCCAGCAGTTTAAATCAGGGGTGGGTCCCCTCACCCCTCCACTTT.

This chain joins TRBV7-3 and TRBJ2-3; 7 bases are shared with TRBD2. CDR1 and CDR2 (germline): SGHTA, FQGTGA. With 4 bases clipped from V and 1 base from J, the junction kept 5 bases outside the gene matches. The CDR3 has 15 amino acids. The CDR3 loop is CASSYQAGRTDTQYF. The CDR3 bases are TGTGCCAGCAGCTACCAAGCGGGACGCACAGATACGCAGTATTTT.

The rearrangement uses TRBV19 and TRBJ1-2, with D tentatively TRBD1 (6 bases). Trimming cost V 3 bases and J 8 bases, with 16 bases left between them. Germline V CDR1 and CDR2: LNHDA, SQIVND (reference sequence). The length of the CDR3 is 14 residues. The CDR3 spells CASSIGQGMGGYTF. CDR3 sequence (DNA): TGTGCCAGTAGTATCGGTCAGGGGATGGGCGGCTACACCTTC.

The CDR3 here is CASSSTGQGLQETQYF. The CDR3 DNA follows: TGTGCCAGCAGTTCCACAGGACAGGGGCTCCAAGAGACCCAGTACTTC. The chain uses TRBV6-5 and TRBJ2-5; TRBD1 aligns across 9 bases. This CDR3 spans 16 amino acids. Germline lookup yields CDR1 MNHEY and CDR2 SVGAGI. The trim removed 4 bases at V and 1 base at J, leaving 7 bases unmatched.

The V and J genes are TRBV29-1 and TRBJ2-3; D call uncertain. CDR1 and CDR2 (germline): SQVTM, ANQGSEA. This CDR3 region has 11 residues. This CDR3 is CTSTNTDTQYF. The CDR3 nucleotides read TGCACCTCGACAAACACAGATACGCAGTATTTT.

The chain carries TRBV28 and TRBJ2-1; TRBD2 agrees at 8 bases. Germline trimming cut 3 bases from V and 8 bases from J; bases unmatched to any gene: 12. This CDR3 comprises 16 residues. The germline V gene encodes CDR1 MDHEN and CDR2 SYDVKM. The CDR3 spells CASSFISGSGGDEQFF. The CDR3 nucleotides are TGTGCCAGCAGTTTCATAAGCGGGAGTGGTGGGGATGAGCAGTTCTTC.

The chain recombines TRBV5-6 with TRBJ1-2, with TRBD1 matching over 9 bases. Germline V gives CDR1 SGHDT, CDR2 YYEEEE. V shed 2 bases, J shed 5 bases, and the junction held 1 base outside the gene matches. CDR3 size: 13 residues. The CDR3 nucleotides read TGTGCCAGCAGCTTTGACAGGGGGTATGGCTACACCTTC. Translated: CASSFDRGYGYTF.

The chain couples TRBV11-2 to TRBJ1-2, with 11 bases matching TRBD1. V shed 3 bases and J 1 base; nucleotides not matched to a gene: 7. The CDR3 is 17 amino acids. CDR1 is SGHAT, CDR2 FQNNGV, per germline. The CDR3: CASSFGLGTGGNYGYTF. CDR3 DNA sequence: TGTGCCAGCAGCTTCGGCCTTGGGACAGGGGGTAACTATGGCTACACCTTC.

The J gene is TRBJ1-5, the V gene TRBV6-5, with TRBD1 matching 9 bases. The CDR3 contains 15 residues. V gave up 2 bases and J gave up 4 bases; unmatched junction bases: 3. Germline CDR1 reads MNHEY; CDR2 reads SVGAGI. CDR3 sequence: CASSYRDRANQPQHF. CDR3 bases: TGTGCCAGCAGTTACAGGGACAGGGCTAATCAGCCCCAGCATTTT.

This chain uses TRBV7-6 with TRBJ2-7; D is perhaps TRBD1 (6 bases). Germline V gene sequence: CDR1 SGHVS, CDR2 FNYEAQ. V was pared by 1 base and J by 3 bases, with 13 bases between. This CDR3 region has 15 residues. Here the CDR3 reads CASSLGSAGVYEQYF. As DNA, the CDR3 is TGTGCCAGCAGCTTAGGCTCCGCAGGGGTCTACGAGCAGTACTTC.

The rearrangement joins TRBV28 to TRBJ2-7, with TRBD1 as a possible D gene (5 bases). The CDR3 runs 14 residues. Germline V gene lookup returns CDR1 MDHEN and CDR2 SYDVKM. With 3 bases removed from V and 6 bases from J, the gap between germline ends came to 15 bases. The DNA of the CDR3 is TGTGCCAGCAGTTTCTCCGGCAGGGATGGCGAGCAGTACTTC. Translating it yields CASSFSGRDGEQYF.

This clone was seen a single time. The chain has TRBV9 and TRBJ1-1, with 8 positions matching TRBD1. The CDR3 contains 13 residues. Germline V CDR1 and CDR2: SGDLS, YYNGEE. V trimming: 4 bases; J trimming: 5 bases; junction bases outside the gene matches: 4. The CDR3 sequence: CASSLTGGTEAFF. In DNA form, the CDR3 reads TGTGCCAGCAGCCTAACAGGGGGGACTGAAGCTTTCTTT.

CDR3 loop: CASSDSYRGHEQYF. Written as DNA, the CDR3 is TGTGCCAGCAGTGATTCTTACAGGGGCCACGAGCAGTACTTC. The V gene is TRBV25-1, the J gene TRBJ2-7; 7 nucleotides align to TRBD1. The germline V gene has CDR1 MGHDK and CDR2 SYGVNS. This CDR3 is 14 amino acids long. V lost 3 bases, J lost 5 bases, and 7 bases stayed unmatched.